These 16 T cell receptor beta chains share one sample of origin, sequenced in a study of blood T cell repertoires in COVID-19. This table comes from immunoSEQ multiplex PCR, and its TCRdb copy is limited to in-frame clones, with some not included. The sample shows 200,000 to 250,000 clones, about 90% of them seen only once. Sequencing was carried out using PBMCs or T cells enriched from blood (not recorded which). The receptors come from a woman in her thirties who had been exposed to COVID-19.

V is TRBV6-1 and J is TRBJ1-2; no reliable D call. In germline, CDR1 is MNHNS, CDR2 SASEGT. Trimming shortened V by 0 bases and J by 5 bases, and 13 bases separated the two germline ends. This CDR3 has 15 amino acids. The CDR3 region has the DNA TGTGCCAGCAGTGAAGCGGCGGCAGCAAAGTATGGCTACACCTTC. This sequence encodes CASSEAAAAKYGYTF.

V gene TRBV7-9 combines with J gene TRBJ2-3; 12 positions agree with TRBD2. J lost 3 bases, V lost 5 bases, and 6 bases had no gene match. The CDR3 spans 16 residues. Germline CDR1 SEHNR, CDR2 FQNEAQ (reference sequence). The CDR3 loop reads CASSETSGRLTDTQYF. As DNA, the CDR3 is TGTGCCAGCAGCGAAACTAGCGGGAGGCTTACAGATACGCAGTATTTT. Combining the CDR3 with reference TRBV7-9 and TRBJ2-3 gives the whole variable domain DTGVSQNPRHKITKRGQNVTFRCDPISEHNRLYWYRQTLGQGPEFLTYFQNEAQLEKSRLLSDRFSAERPKGSFSTLEIQRTEQGDSAMYLCASSETSGRLTDTQYFGPGTRLTVL.

This chain connects TRBV6-5 to TRBJ2-3, with 10 bases fitting TRBD2. The CDR3 is 15 amino acids. Germline V gene data show CDR1 as MNHEY and CDR2 as SVGAGI. Germline trimming cut 10 bases from V and 2 bases from J; bases unmatched to any gene: 9. CDR3 sequence reads: CATGTTSGPTDTQYF. The CDR3 DNA reads as TGTGCCACCGGGACGACTAGCGGGCCCACAGATACGCAGTATTTT.

The chain joins TRBV30 to TRBJ1-5, with D uncertain. The CDR3 runs 14 residues. Germline values: CDR1 GTSNPN, CDR2 SVGIG (reference sequence). V was cut by 0 bases and J by 3 bases, with 9 bases left in between. CDR3 region: CAWSVQRNNQPQHF. The DNA for the CDR3 is TGTGCCTGGAGTGTACAGCGGAACAATCAGCCCCAGCATTTT.

The V and J genes are TRBV7-9 and TRBJ1-2; 8 nucleotides match TRBD1. Germline trimming cut 7 bases from V and 4 bases from J; bases unmatched to any gene: 5. This CDR3 spans 13 amino acids. CDR1 and CDR2 from the germline V gene are SEHNR and FQNEAQ (reference sequence). The CDR3 sequence: CASTTGQAYGYTF. DNA of the CDR3: TGTGCCAGCACCACGGGACAGGCCTATGGCTACACCTTC.

The chain has TRBV5-1 and TRBJ2-1; 11 bases align to TRBD2. The V and J ends lost 2 bases and 1 base, in that order; junction bases with no gene match: 5. The germline CDR1 and CDR2 sequences are SGHRS and YFSETQ. The CDR3 extends over 17 amino acids. CDR3 nucleotides: TGCGCCAGCAGCTTACCTCGACTAGCGGGATCCTACAATGAGCAGTTCTTC. This sequence encodes CASSLPRLAGSYNEQFF.

J is TRBJ1-5 and V is TRBV2; maybe TRBD1 (5 bases). Germline V lookup: CDR1 SNHLY, CDR2 FYNNEI. CDR3 size: 15 residues. V was shortened by 4 bases and J by 2 bases, with 12 bases between the two germline ends. CDR3 region: CASSGGRVGNQPQHF. In DNA form, the CDR3 reads TGTGCCAGCAGTGGGGGCCGAGTCGGCAATCAGCCCCAGCATTTT.

The chain joins TRBV11-3 to TRBJ2-5, with 8 bases fitting TRBD2. Germline assignment: CDR1 SGHNT and CDR2 YENEEA. The V and J ends lost 2 bases and 1 base, in that order; junction bases with no gene match: 3. This CDR3 spans 15 amino acids. CDR3 nucleotide sequence: TGTGCCAGCAGCTTATCGGGAGGGGTCCAAGAGACCCAGTACTTC. Amino acids: CASSLSGGVQETQYF.

This chain connects TRBV25-1 to TRBJ2-7; the D is unclear. V lost 1 base, J lost 2 bases, and 9 bases lay in between. The CDR3 consists of 14 residues. The V gene's germline CDR1 is MGHDK and CDR2 SYGVNS. CDR3 bases: TGTGCCAGCAGTGAATTGGCAGCGACCTACGAGCAGTACTTC. Residues: CASSELAATYEQYF.

DNA of the CDR3: TGTGCCAGCAGCTTCGGACACGGACGCAATGAGCAGTTCTTC. Encoded protein: CASSFGHGRNEQFF. The gene calls are TRBV11-2 and TRBJ2-1, with D perhaps TRBD1 (5 bases). The CDR3 has 14 amino acids. Trimming pared 3 bases from V and 6 bases from J, leaving 12 bases between. The germline CDR1 and CDR2 sequences are SGHAT and FQNNGV.

The V and J genes are TRBV24-1 and TRBJ1-1; TRBD1 might be the D (5 bases). CDR1 is KGHDR, CDR2 SFDVKD, per germline. The CDR3 sequence is 14 residues long. Trimming took 9 bases from V and 1 from J, leaving 14 bases between them. The CDR3 spells CATRPGSGNTEAFF. The CDR3 region has the DNA TGTGCCACCCGCCCAGGGTCGGGGAACACTGAAGCTTTCTTT.

This rearrangement joins TRBV6-2 or TRBV6-3 to TRBJ2-7; TRBD1 is a possible D gene (5 bases). Trimming cost V 4 bases and J 6 bases, with 13 bases left between them. CDR1 is MNHEY, CDR2 SVGEGT, per germline. The CDR3 runs 13 residues. The CDR3 DNA follows: TGTGCCAGCAGTTTCGTCCGACAGCGCGAGCAGTACTTC. Translation: CASSFVRQREQYF.

The chain links TRBV9 to TRBJ2-3; TRBD2 aligns across 8 bases. V gave up 2 bases and J gave up 2 bases; unmatched junction bases: 1. The CDR3 totals 14 residues. Germline assignment: CDR1 SGDLS and CDR2 YYNGEE. CDR3 nucleotide sequence: TGTGCCAGCAGCGTCGGGGGGGTCACAGATACGCAGTATTTT. Translated, it gives CASSVGGVTDTQYF.

This clone was observed a single time. The chain recombines TRBV10-3 with TRBJ1-4; 11 positions match TRBD1. Germline lookup yields CDR1 ENHRY and CDR2 SYGVKD. J was trimmed by 7 bases and V by 2 bases; bases with no gene match: 3. The CDR3 runs 15 residues. The CDR3 DNA reads TGTGCCATCAGTGAGCCGGGACAGGGGGGTGAAAAACTGTTTTTT. The encoded protein is CAISEPGQGGEKLFF.

The V gene is TRBV10-3, the J gene TRBJ2-1, with 11 bases that match TRBD2. Trimming cost V 8 bases and J 5 bases; bases outside gene matches: 8. CDR1 and CDR2 from the germline V gene are ENHRY and SYGVKD. The CDR3 is made up of 15 amino acids. CDR3 region: CAIFNGTSGHNEQFF. Written as DNA, the CDR3 is TGTGCCATCTTTAACGGGACTAGCGGACACAATGAGCAGTTCTTC.

This clone was observed a single time. The chain links TRBV6-5 to TRBJ1-6; TRBD1 matches 7 bases. With V trimmed by 5 bases and J by 9 bases, 10 bases remained unmatched. The CDR3 loop spans 15 amino acids. The V gene's germline CDR1 is MNHEY and CDR2 SVGAGI. The CDR3 nucleotides are TGTGCCAGCAGTCGAGACGAGGGGGCAGGTTCACCCCTCCACTTT. Translation gives CASSRDEGAGSPLHF.